A selection of T cell receptor beta chains follows, all from one sample in a study of T-cell reconstitution after alpha-beta-depleted transplantation in children. A single record per CDR3 protein comes from TCRdb applying MiXCR to the PCR reads. The sample has around 360,000 distinct CDR3 sequences, about a tenth seen once. The sequenced sample was PBMCs from the stem cell graft donor, obtained from the stem cell graft. The receptor source for this set is a human donor who donated a stem cell graft to a child with acute lymphoblastic leukemia. Both conserved end residues are part of each CDR3. A D gene is named only where the DNA matches it firmly. Clone size is not always given. Where it is, it says once, few, many or a class for expanded clones.

clone_size: NA
cdr3_length: 16
j_call: TRBJ2-7
v_call: TRBV4-2
d_call: TRBD2
cdr3_aa: CASSQDLSSGRYEQYF
cdr3_nt: TGTGCCAGCAGCCAAGATCTGTCTAGCGGCCGTTACGAGCAGTACTTC

clone_size: NA
cdr3_length: 15
j_call: TRBJ1-5
v_call: TRBV5-1
d_call: NA
cdr3_aa: CASSLVGAQNQPQHF
cdr3_nt: TGCGCCAGCAGCTTGGTAGGGGCGCAGAATCAGCCCCAGCATTTT

clone_size: NA
cdr3_length: 15
j_call: TRBJ2-3
v_call: TRBV28
d_call: NA
cdr3_aa: CASSLAGVGADTQYF
cdr3_nt: TGTGCCAGCAGTTTAGCAGGGGTTGGGGCAGATACGCAGTATTTT

clone_size: few
cdr3_length: 15
j_call: TRBJ2-2
v_call: TRBV12-3/TRBV12-4
d_call: NA
cdr3_aa: CASSSSWHSTGELFF
cdr3_nt: TGTGCCAGCAGTTCGAGCTGGCACAGCACCGGGGAGCTGTTTTTT

clone_size: few
cdr3_length: 12
j_call: TRBJ1-4
v_call: TRBV7-9
d_call: NA
cdr3_aa: CASSFLSEKLFF
cdr3_nt: TGTGCCAGCAGCTTTTTAAGTGAAAAACTGTTTTTT

clone_size: many
cdr3_length: 16
j_call: TRBJ1-1
v_call: TRBV12-3/TRBV12-4
d_call: TRBD1
cdr3_aa: CASSPGQGGGRTEAFF
cdr3_nt: TGTGCCAGCAGTCCAGGACAGGGAGGAGGGAGGACTGAAGCTTTCTTT

clone_size: NA
cdr3_length: 15
j_call: TRBJ1-5
v_call: TRBV7-2
d_call: NA
cdr3_aa: CASSPAGNWGQPQHF
cdr3_nt: TGTGCCAGCAGCCCCGCGGGAAATTGGGGTCAGCCCCAGCATTTT

clone_size: NA
cdr3_length: 13
j_call: TRBJ2-3
v_call: TRBV12-3/TRBV12-4
d_call: NA
cdr3_aa: CASSLDRGSTQYF
cdr3_nt: TGTGCCAGCAGTTTAGATCGGGGGAGCACGCAGTATTTT

clone_size: NA
cdr3_length: 14
j_call: TRBJ2-2
v_call: TRBV29-1
d_call: NA
cdr3_aa: CSVGDESNTGELFF
cdr3_nt: TGCAGCGTTGGAGACGAGTCGAACACCGGGGAGCTGTTTTTT

clone_size: NA
cdr3_length: 16
j_call: TRBJ2-1
v_call: TRBV2
d_call: NA
cdr3_aa: CASSETGQSSYNEQFF
cdr3_nt: TGTGCCAGCAGTGAAACGGGGCAGAGCTCCTACAATGAGCAGTTCTTC

clone_size: NA
cdr3_length: 15
j_call: TRBJ1-1
v_call: TRBV5-1
d_call: TRBD1
cdr3_aa: CASNRQQGGNTEAFF
cdr3_nt: TGCGCCAGCAACAGGCAACAGGGGGGGAACACTGAAGCTTTCTTT

clone_size: NA
cdr3_length: 14
j_call: TRBJ2-5
v_call: TRBV5-1
d_call: NA
cdr3_aa: CASRDGASSETQYF
cdr3_nt: TGCGCCAGCAGGGATGGGGCCAGTTCCGAGACCCAGTACTTC

clone_size: many
cdr3_length: 15
j_call: TRBJ2-1
v_call: TRBV20-1
d_call: TRBD2
cdr3_aa: CSATGTSGPYNEQFF
cdr3_nt: TGCAGTGCTACCGGGACTAGCGGGCCCTACAATGAGCAGTTCTTC

clone_size: few
cdr3_length: 14
j_call: TRBJ1-2
v_call: TRBV27
d_call: TRBD1
cdr3_aa: CASSLSGTVIGYTF
cdr3_nt: TGTGCCAGCAGTTTATCCGGGACAGTCATTGGCTACACCTTC

clone_size: NA
cdr3_length: 12
j_call: TRBJ2-1
v_call: TRBV12-3/TRBV12-4
d_call: NA
cdr3_aa: CASQEGYNEQFF
cdr3_nt: TGTGCCAGTCAAGAGGGCTACAATGAGCAGTTCTTC

clone_size: few
cdr3_length: 14
j_call: TRBJ1-5
v_call: TRBV28
d_call: NA
cdr3_aa: CASSKGGTNQPQHF
cdr3_nt: TGTGCCAGCAGTAAAGGGGGGACGAATCAGCCCCAGCATTTT

clone_size: NA
cdr3_length: 13
j_call: TRBJ2-7
v_call: TRBV6-1
d_call: NA
cdr3_aa: CASGATVTYEQYF
cdr3_nt: TGTGCCAGCGGGGCGACGGTCACCTACGAGCAGTACTTC

clone_size: NA
cdr3_length: 18
j_call: TRBJ1-5
v_call: TRBV23-1
d_call: TRBD1
cdr3_aa: CASSQSDPRGHSNQPQHF
cdr3_nt: TGCGCCAGCAGTCAATCAGATCCGAGGGGGCATAGCAATCAGCCCCAGCATTTT

clone_size: many
cdr3_length: 13
j_call: TRBJ2-1
v_call: TRBV5-1
d_call: NA
cdr3_aa: CASSFGLYNEQFF
cdr3_nt: TGCGCCAGCAGCTTCGGGCTTTACAATGAGCAGTTCTTC

clone_size: many
cdr3_length: 15
j_call: TRBJ2-3
v_call: TRBV7-9
d_call: TRBD2
cdr3_aa: CASSLVEAGADTQYF
cdr3_nt: TGTGCCAGCAGCTTAGTAGAGGCGGGAGCAGATACGCAGTATTTT

clone_size: NA
cdr3_length: 13
j_call: TRBJ2-7
v_call: TRBV29-1
d_call: TRBD1
cdr3_aa: CSVVRTGVHEQYF
cdr3_nt: TGCAGCGTTGTTCGGACAGGGGTCCACGAGCAGTACTTC

clone_size: few
cdr3_length: 16
j_call: TRBJ2-7
v_call: TRBV28
d_call: NA
cdr3_aa: CASSLLPGSGPMEQYF
cdr3_nt: TGTGCCAGCAGTTTATTGCCCGGGTCGGGCCCGATGGAGCAGTACTTC

clone_size: few
cdr3_length: 11
j_call: TRBJ1-2
v_call: TRBV25-1
d_call: TRBD1
cdr3_aa: CASTGGYGYTF
cdr3_nt: TGTGCCAGCACAGGGGGATATGGCTACACCTTC

clone_size: few
cdr3_length: 15
j_call: TRBJ2-7
v_call: TRBV27
d_call: TRBD2
cdr3_aa: CASSLSGRGVYEQYF
cdr3_nt: TGTGCCAGCAGTCTTAGCGGGAGGGGAGTGTACGAGCAGTACTTC

clone_size: NA
cdr3_length: 14
j_call: TRBJ2-5
v_call: TRBV9
d_call: NA
cdr3_aa: CASSVGGRKETQYF
cdr3_nt: TGTGCCAGCAGCGTAGGGGGCCGGAAAGAGACCCAGTACTTC

clone_size: few
cdr3_length: 11
j_call: TRBJ1-1
v_call: TRBV19
d_call: NA
cdr3_aa: CASIRTGEAFF
cdr3_nt: TGTGCCAGTATCCGGACCGGTGAAGCTTTCTTT

clone_size: few
cdr3_length: 17
j_call: TRBJ1-6
v_call: TRBV27
d_call: TRBD1
cdr3_aa: CASSLAPGGASYSPLHF
cdr3_nt: TGTGCCAGCAGTTTGGCTCCAGGGGGCGCTTCCTATTCACCCCTCCACTTT

clone_size: many
cdr3_length: 16
j_call: TRBJ1-1
v_call: TRBV5-1
d_call: TRBD1
cdr3_aa: CASSLALRPGGTEAFF
cdr3_nt: TGCGCCAGCAGCTTGGCCCTTCGGCCAGGGGGAACTGAAGCTTTCTTT

clone_size: few
cdr3_length: 13
j_call: TRBJ2-7
v_call: TRBV5-1
d_call: NA
cdr3_aa: CASSLGPSNEQYF
cdr3_nt: TGCGCCAGCAGCTTGGGACCTTCCAACGAGCAGTACTTC

clone_size: NA
cdr3_length: 13
j_call: TRBJ2-2
v_call: TRBV20-1
d_call: NA
cdr3_aa: CSASRANTGELFF
cdr3_nt: TGCAGTGCTAGCAGAGCAAACACCGGGGAGCTGTTTTTT

clone_size: few
cdr3_length: 15
j_call: TRBJ2-7
v_call: TRBV4-1
d_call: NA
cdr3_aa: CASSQKGLGSYEQYF
cdr3_nt: TGCGCCAGCAGCCAAAAGGGACTTGGATCCTACGAGCAGTACTTC

clone_size: NA
cdr3_length: 15
j_call: TRBJ2-3
v_call: TRBV28
d_call: TRBD2
cdr3_aa: CASRGTSGSSDTQYF
cdr3_nt: TGTGCCAGCAGGGGGACTAGCGGGAGTTCAGATACGCAGTATTTT

clone_size: NA
cdr3_length: 15
j_call: TRBJ2-7
v_call: TRBV7-9
d_call: TRBD2
cdr3_aa: CASSSVGLARYEQYF
cdr3_nt: TGTGCCAGCAGCTCGGTGGGACTAGCCCGCTACGAGCAGTACTTC

clone_size: few
cdr3_length: 16
j_call: TRBJ2-7
v_call: TRBV6-2/TRBV6-3
d_call: TRBD2
cdr3_aa: CASSYPLAGSIDEQYF
cdr3_nt: TGTGCCAGCAGTTACCCCTTAGCGGGTTCTATCGACGAGCAGTACTTC

clone_size: few
cdr3_length: 14
j_call: TRBJ2-5
v_call: TRBV5-4
d_call: TRBD1
cdr3_aa: CASSRDSPLETQYF
cdr3_nt: TGTGCCAGCAGCCGGGACAGTCCCCTGGAGACCCAGTACTTC

clone_size: NA
cdr3_length: 16
j_call: TRBJ2-2
v_call: TRBV7-8
d_call: NA
cdr3_aa: CASSLALVAWFGELFF
cdr3_nt: TGTGCCAGCAGCTTAGCGCTAGTAGCGTGGTTTGGGGAGCTGTTTTTT

clone_size: many
cdr3_length: 16
j_call: TRBJ2-1
v_call: TRBV4-3
d_call: TRBD2
cdr3_aa: CASSQDPGLALNEQFF
cdr3_nt: TGCGCCAGCAGCCAAGATCCGGGACTAGCCCTCAATGAGCAGTTCTTC

clone_size: few
cdr3_length: 20
j_call: TRBJ2-5
v_call: TRBV20-1
d_call: NA
cdr3_aa: CSARERERWRQAKGLETQYF
cdr3_nt: TGCAGTGCTAGAGAGAGAGAGAGATGGCGACAGGCCAAAGGTCTGGAGACCCAGTACTTC

clone_size: NA
cdr3_length: 17
j_call: TRBJ2-7
v_call: TRBV4-2
d_call: NA
cdr3_aa: CASSQVLRSGLSYEQYF
cdr3_nt: TGTGCCAGCAGCCAAGTATTAAGGAGCGGCCTCTCCTACGAGCAGTACTTC

clone_size: NA
cdr3_length: 15
j_call: TRBJ2-7
v_call: TRBV7-2
d_call: TRBD2
cdr3_aa: CASSPTLAGAPEQYF
cdr3_nt: TGTGCCAGCAGCCCCACTCTAGCGGGAGCCCCCGAGCAGTACTTC

clone_size: NA
cdr3_length: 17
j_call: TRBJ2-3
v_call: TRBV5-1
d_call: NA
cdr3_aa: CASSLAATSTRTDTQYF
cdr3_nt: TGCGCCAGCAGCTTGGCCGCAACTAGTACCAGGACAGATACGCAGTATTTT

clone_size: NA
cdr3_length: 14
j_call: TRBJ2-7
v_call: TRBV7-6
d_call: TRBD1
cdr3_aa: CASSTATGSYEQYF
cdr3_nt: TGTGCCAGCAGCACAGCGACAGGGAGCTACGAGCAGTACTTC

clone_size: few
cdr3_length: 17
j_call: TRBJ2-1
v_call: TRBV20-1
d_call: TRBD2
cdr3_aa: CSASMGAGLIAHNEQFF
cdr3_nt: TGCAGTGCTAGTATGGGTGCGGGACTAATCGCCCACAATGAGCAGTTCTTC

clone_size: few
cdr3_length: 19
j_call: TRBJ2-1
v_call: TRBV27
d_call: TRBD1
cdr3_aa: CASRGDRAKHLSSYNEQFF
cdr3_nt: TGTGCCAGCAGGGGAGACAGGGCGAAGCATTTAAGCTCCTACAATGAGCAGTTCTTC

clone_size: many
cdr3_length: 17
j_call: TRBJ2-1
v_call: TRBV4-3
d_call: TRBD2
cdr3_aa: CASSQDLESGSFNEQFF
cdr3_nt: TGCGCCAGCAGCCAAGATCTGGAAAGCGGGAGCTTCAATGAGCAGTTCTTC

clone_size: NA
cdr3_length: 15
j_call: TRBJ2-1
v_call: TRBV11-2
d_call: TRBD1
cdr3_aa: CASSSSVGQGNEQFF
cdr3_nt: TGTGCCAGCAGCTCAAGTGTGGGACAGGGCAATGAGCAGTTCTTC

clone_size: few
cdr3_length: 11
j_call: TRBJ1-2
v_call: TRBV7-9
d_call: NA
cdr3_aa: CASSLADGYTF
cdr3_nt: TGTGCCAGCAGCTTAGCAGATGGCTACACCTTC

clone_size: NA
cdr3_length: 13
j_call: TRBJ1-2
v_call: TRBV28
d_call: TRBD1
cdr3_aa: CASRDRFRYGYTF
cdr3_nt: TGTGCCAGCCGGGACAGGTTTCGCTATGGCTACACCTTC

clone_size: many
cdr3_length: 13
j_call: TRBJ1-1
v_call: TRBV7-2
d_call: NA
cdr3_aa: CASSRQSNTEAFF
cdr3_nt: TGTGCCAGCAGCCGACAGTCGAACACTGAAGCTTTCTTT

clone_size: NA
cdr3_length: 13
j_call: TRBJ2-7
v_call: TRBV30
d_call: NA
cdr3_aa: CAWSLAGSGEQYF
cdr3_nt: TGTGCCTGGAGTCTTGCAGGATCGGGGGAGCAGTACTTC

clone_size: few
cdr3_length: 15
j_call: TRBJ2-7
v_call: TRBV3-1
d_call: NA
cdr3_aa: CATSQGCAFHTEQYF
cdr3_nt: TGTGCCACCAGCCAAGGCTGCGCCTTCCATACGGAGCAGTACTTC

clone_size: NA
cdr3_length: 14
j_call: TRBJ2-4
v_call: TRBV12-3/TRBV12-4
d_call: NA
cdr3_aa: CASSPQVRGSIQYF
cdr3_nt: TGTGCCAGCAGTCCCCAGGTCCGAGGGAGCATTCAGTACTTC

clone_size: NA
cdr3_length: 15
j_call: TRBJ2-6
v_call: TRBV10-3
d_call: NA
cdr3_aa: CAISDRTAGANVLTF
cdr3_nt: TGTGCCATCAGTGATCGGACGGCTGGGGCCAACGTCCTGACTTTC

clone_size: NA
cdr3_length: 19
j_call: TRBJ1-5
v_call: TRBV9
d_call: TRBD1
cdr3_aa: CASSVVNRGQDRSNQPQHF
cdr3_nt: TGTGCCAGCAGCGTAGTTAACAGGGGGCAAGACCGTAGCAATCAGCCCCAGCATTTT

clone_size: NA
cdr3_length: 12
j_call: TRBJ1-1
v_call: TRBV20-1
d_call: NA
cdr3_aa: CSARTGGAEAFF
cdr3_nt: TGCAGTGCTAGAACTGGCGGGGCTGAAGCTTTCTTT

clone_size: NA
cdr3_length: 13
j_call: TRBJ2-5
v_call: TRBV2
d_call: NA
cdr3_aa: CASSDYAGETQYF
cdr3_nt: TGTGCCAGCAGTGACTACGCTGGGGAGACCCAGTACTTC

clone_size: many
cdr3_length: 15
j_call: TRBJ2-2
v_call: TRBV5-1
d_call: TRBD2
cdr3_aa: CASSTSGTNTGELFF
cdr3_nt: TGCGCCAGCAGCACTAGCGGGACCAACACCGGGGAGCTGTTTTTT

clone_size: NA
cdr3_length: 17
j_call: TRBJ2-3
v_call: TRBV6-2/TRBV6-3
d_call: TRBD2
cdr3_aa: CASRLLGGSGNTDTQYF
cdr3_nt: TGTGCCAGCAGACTCCTTGGCGGGAGCGGAAACACAGATACGCAGTATTTT

clone_size: many
cdr3_length: 15
j_call: TRBJ2-1
v_call: TRBV7-3
d_call: NA
cdr3_aa: CASSLRPLEVDEQFF
cdr3_nt: TGTGCCAGCAGCTTAAGGCCACTCGAAGTGGATGAGCAGTTCTTC